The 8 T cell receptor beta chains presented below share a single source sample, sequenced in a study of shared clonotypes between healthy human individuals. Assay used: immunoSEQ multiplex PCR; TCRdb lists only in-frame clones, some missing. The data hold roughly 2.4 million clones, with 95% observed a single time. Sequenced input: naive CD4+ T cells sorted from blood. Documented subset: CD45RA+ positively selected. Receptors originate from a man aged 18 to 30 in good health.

The CDR3 here is CASSLALGANEQFF. The CDR3 DNA sequence: TGTGCCAGCAGCTTAGCGCTAGGGGCCAATGAGCAGTTCTTC. This sequence joins TRBV7-8 and TRBJ2-1; D may be TRBD1 (5 bases). Trimming pared 0 bases from V and 6 bases from J, leaving 9 bases between. The germline gives CDR1 SGHVS, CDR2 FQNEAQ. CDR3 length equals 14 residues.

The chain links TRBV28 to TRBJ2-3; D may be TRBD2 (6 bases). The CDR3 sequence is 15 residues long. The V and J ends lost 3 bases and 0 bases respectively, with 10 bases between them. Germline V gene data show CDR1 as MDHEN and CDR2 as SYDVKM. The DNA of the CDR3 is TGTGCCAGCAGTTTGGGCGGGGCAAGCACAGATACGCAGTATTTT. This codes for CASSLGGASTDTQYF.

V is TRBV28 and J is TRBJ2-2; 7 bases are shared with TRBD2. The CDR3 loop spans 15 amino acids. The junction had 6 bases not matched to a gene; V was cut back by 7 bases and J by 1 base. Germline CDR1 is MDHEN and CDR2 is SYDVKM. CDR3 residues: CASISGGGNTGELFF. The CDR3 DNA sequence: TGTGCCAGCATATCGGGCGGGGGGAACACCGGGGAGCTGTTTTTT.

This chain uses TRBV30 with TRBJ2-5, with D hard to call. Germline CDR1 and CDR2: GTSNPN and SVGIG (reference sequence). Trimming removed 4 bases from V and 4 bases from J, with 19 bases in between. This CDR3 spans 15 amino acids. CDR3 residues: CAWKTSGPAGETQYF. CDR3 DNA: TGTGCCTGGAAAACCTCGGGCCCGGCCGGAGAGACCCAGTACTTC.

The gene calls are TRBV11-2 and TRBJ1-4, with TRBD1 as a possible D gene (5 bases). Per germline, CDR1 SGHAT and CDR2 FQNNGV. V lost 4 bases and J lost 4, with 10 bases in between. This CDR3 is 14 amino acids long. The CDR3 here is CASSSQGFNEKLFF. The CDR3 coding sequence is TGTGCCAGCAGCTCCCAGGGCTTTAATGAAAAACTGTTTTTT.

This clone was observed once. In nucleotides, the CDR3 is TGTGCCAGCAGCTTAAGGACCACAGAGGACTACGAGCAGTACTTC. This codes for CASSLRTTEDYEQYF. V usage is TRBV7-2 and J usage is TRBJ2-7; D uncertain. V lost 2 bases and J 3 bases, leaving 14 bases between the germline ends. The CDR3 spans 15 residues. Germline CDR1 and CDR2: SGHTA and FQGNSA.

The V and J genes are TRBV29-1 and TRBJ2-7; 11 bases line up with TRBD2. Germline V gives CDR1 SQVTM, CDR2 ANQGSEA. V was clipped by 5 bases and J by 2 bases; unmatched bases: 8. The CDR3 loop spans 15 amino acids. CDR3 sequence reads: CSVRELAGDPYEQYF. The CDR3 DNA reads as TGCAGCGTTAGGGAACTAGCGGGAGATCCCTACGAGCAGTACTTC.

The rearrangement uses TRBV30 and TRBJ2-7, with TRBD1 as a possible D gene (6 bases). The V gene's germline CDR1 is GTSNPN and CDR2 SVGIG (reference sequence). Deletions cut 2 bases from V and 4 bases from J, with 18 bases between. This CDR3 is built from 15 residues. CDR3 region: CAWSPRDKAPYEQYF. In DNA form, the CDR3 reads TGTGCCTGGAGTCCCCGGGACAAGGCCCCTTACGAGCAGTACTTC.